This T cell receptor beta chain originates from a study of T cell responses to AZD1222 COVID-19 vaccine. Study-wide results and caveats: At 160-218 and 743-854, vaccine-associated CD4 TCRs were dominant, and they spanned spike. Donors, mostly white British, included more females; clonal diversity was possibly underestimated. Nearly half of unique spike-specific TCRs reportedly avoided B.1.351 and B.1.1.7 mutated regions.

The CDR3 loop spans 13 amino acids. V was shortened by 4 bases and J by 3 bases, with 9 bases between the two germline ends. Regarding this clone: No antigen is known for it.

Generated by immunoSEQ multiplex PCR, the TCRdb table keeps only in-frame clones and is missing some. The sample records 150,000 to 200,000 clones, around 92% being singletons. The rearrangement joins TRBV12-3 or TRBV12-4 to TRBJ1-1, with D possibly matching TRBD1 (5 bases). The source of this sequence is an adult in good health. Sequenced material: peripheral blood, taken on day 0 of AZD1222 vaccination. CDR3 sequence (DNA): TGTGCCAGCAGTTCAGGGCTGGACACTGAAGCTTTCTTT. Residues: CASSSGLDTEAFF.